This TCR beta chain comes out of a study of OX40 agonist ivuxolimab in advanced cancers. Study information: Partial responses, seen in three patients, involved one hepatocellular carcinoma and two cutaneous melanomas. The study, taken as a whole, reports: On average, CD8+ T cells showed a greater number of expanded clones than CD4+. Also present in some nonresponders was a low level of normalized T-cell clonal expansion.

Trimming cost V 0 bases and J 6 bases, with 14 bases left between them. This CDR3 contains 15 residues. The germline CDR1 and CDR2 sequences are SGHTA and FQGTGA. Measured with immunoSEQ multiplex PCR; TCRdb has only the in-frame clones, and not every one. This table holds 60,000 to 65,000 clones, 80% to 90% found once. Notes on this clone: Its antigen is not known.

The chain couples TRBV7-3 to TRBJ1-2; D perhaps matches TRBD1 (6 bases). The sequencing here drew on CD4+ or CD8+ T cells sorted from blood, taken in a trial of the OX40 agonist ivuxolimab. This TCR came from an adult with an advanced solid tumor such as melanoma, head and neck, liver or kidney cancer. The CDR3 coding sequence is TGTGCCAGCAGCTTAACGGGCAGGGGAGGGGATGGCTACACCTTC. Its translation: CASSLTGRGGDGYTF.